This is a list of T cell receptor beta chains from one sample in a study of T cells in Graves' hyperthyroidism and ophthalmopathy. TCRdb re-derived calls from the multiplex PCR reads in MiXCR, one entry per CDR3 protein. The profile shows roughly 740,000 distinct CDR3 sequences, about a sixth of them singletons. What was sequenced was blood. The origin of the receptors is a young man with Graves' hyperthyroidism. Both conserved end residues are part of each CDR3. A D gene is named only where the DNA matches it firmly. A clone size is listed for some rows: how often the clone was seen (once, few, many), or a class if it is expanded.

TRBJ1-5,many,-,TRBV28,CASSLGGGDQPQHF,TGTGCCAGCAGTTTAGGGGGGGGGGATCAGCCCCAGCATTTT
TRBJ2-7,many,-,TRBV6-1,CASRTISGGSYEQYF,TGTGCCAGCAGAACAATCTCAGGGGGGTCCTACGAGCAGTACTTC
TRBJ2-7,-,-,TRBV11-1,CASSLELIHEQYF,TGTGCCAGCAGCTTAGAACTAATCCACGAGCAGTACTTC
TRBJ2-7,many,-,TRBV4-1,CASSRPAGPPNEQYF,TGCGCCAGCAGCCGGCCCGCGGGACCCCCCAACGAGCAGTACTTC
TRBJ2-1,few,-,TRBV28,CASSLVPSSYNEQFF,TGTGCCAGCAGTTTAGTTCCGAGCTCCTACAATGAGCAGTTCTTC
TRBJ2-1,-,-,TRBV3-1,CASSYGLAPYNEQFF,TGTGCCAGCAGTTACGGACTGGCTCCCTACAATGAGCAGTTCTTC
TRBJ2-3,-,TRBD2,TRBV18,CASSPKPKREGDTQYF,TGTGCCAGCTCACCAAAACCGAAGCGGGAAGGAGATACGCAGTATTTT
TRBJ2-5,few,TRBD2,TRBV7-2,CASSLELAGGGTQYF,TGTGCCAGCAGCTTAGAACTAGCGGGGGGTGGGACCCAGTACTTC
TRBJ2-2,few,TRBD2,TRBV11-3,CASSPGLAANTGELFF,TGTGCCAGCAGCCCGGGACTAGCGGCGAACACCGGGGAGCTGTTTTTT
TRBJ2-5,few,TRBD2,TRBV7-2,CASSLKGSSGVRETQYF,TGTGCCAGCAGCTTAAAGGGGTCTAGCGGGGTACGGGAGACCCAGTACTTC
TRBJ1-2,many,-,TRBV2,CASKPGPTSGYTF,TGTGCCAGCAAACCCGGGCCTACCTCTGGCTACACCTTC
TRBJ2-3,-,TRBD2,TRBV6-1,CASSAQSGSGDTQYF,TGTGCCAGCAGTGCCCAAAGCGGGAGTGGGGATACGCAGTATTTT
TRBJ1-5,few,-,TRBV18,CASSQGLPKWAQHF,TGTGCCAGCTCACAGGGACTCCCCAAGTGGGCCCAGCATTTT
TRBJ1-3,many,TRBD1,TRBV30,CAWSVGQGPGNTIYF,TGTGCCTGGAGTGTAGGACAGGGTCCAGGAAACACCATATATTTT
TRBJ2-6,-,-,TRBV10-3,CAITSKLWANVLTF,TGTGCCATCACTTCGAAGCTCTGGGCCAACGTCCTGACTTTC
TRBJ1-2,many,TRBD1,TRBV18,CATIDGVGGNYGYTF,TGTGCCACCATCGACGGGGTAGGGGGCAACTATGGCTACACCTTC
TRBJ1-4,few,-,TRBV7-2,CASSQGVATNEKLFF,TGTGCCAGCAGCCAGGGAGTAGCAACTAATGAAAAACTGTTTTTT
TRBJ2-1,few,-,TRBV6-1,CASSEAYRDFSYNEQFF,TGTGCCAGCAGTGAAGCGTACCGGGACTTTTCCTACAATGAGCAGTTCTTC
TRBJ2-7,few,-,TRBV20-1,CSVKGLTYEQYF,TGCAGTGTTAAAGGCCTAACCTACGAGCAGTACTTC
TRBJ1-1,many,TRBD1,TRBV12-5,CASGLGTGTNTEAFF,TGTGCTAGTGGTCTTGGGACAGGGACGAACACTGAAGCTTTCTTT
TRBJ2-2,few,-,TRBV20-1,CSAKRAGARNTGELFF,TGCAGTGCTAAAAGGGCAGGGGCACGGAACACCGGGGAGCTGTTTTTT
TRBJ2-4,-,TRBD2,TRBV6-6,CASSYSLAGKNIQYF,TGTGCCAGCAGTTACTCGTTAGCGGGAAAAAACATTCAGTACTTC
TRBJ1-2,few,-,TRBV6-5,CASSFGGVQGSRDTF,TGTGCCAGCAGTTTCGGAGGGGTCCAAGGCTCGAGAGACACCTTC
TRBJ2-2,-,-,TRBV28,CASSLDGGHTGELFF,TGTGCCAGCAGCTTGGACGGGGGGCACACCGGGGAGCTGTTTTTT
TRBJ2-3,-,-,TRBV7-8,CVSSPTIGGGDTQYF,TGTGTCAGCAGCCCTACAATCGGAGGAGGAGATACGCAGTATTTT
TRBJ2-7,few,-,TRBV6-5,CASSYSARPTSPSYEQYF,TGTGCCAGCAGTTACTCGGCCAGGCCTACTTCCCCCTCCTACGAGCAGTACTTC
TRBJ1-6,-,-,TRBV4-1,CASSQNYGTFWSPLHF,TGCGCCAGCAGCCAAAACTACGGGACATTCTGGTCACCCCTCCACTTT
TRBJ2-7,-,-,TRBV5-1,CASQPTGDVKYEQYF,TGCGCCAGCCAGCCGACAGGAGATGTGAAGTACGAGCAGTACTTC
TRBJ1-5,many,-,TRBV6-2/TRBV6-3,CASSYVMSNQPQHF,TGTGCCAGCAGTTACGTAATGAGCAATCAGCCCCAGCATTTT
TRBJ2-2,few,TRBD1,TRBV18,CASSRDRILELFF,TGTGCCAGCTCACGGGACAGGATTCTGGAGCTGTTTTTT
TRBJ1-2,-,TRBD1,TRBV15,CATSTDRDNYGYTF,TGTGCCACCAGCACGGACAGGGACAACTATGGCTACACCTTC
TRBJ1-3,few,-,TRBV2,CASKGSGNTIYF,TGTGCCAGCAAGGGCTCTGGAAACACCATATATTTT
TRBJ2-2,few,TRBD2,TRBV4-1,CASSQERWVAGGPAGELFF,TGCGCCAGCAGCCAAGAGAGATGGGTAGCGGGAGGGCCAGCCGGGGAGCTGTTTTTT
TRBJ2-5,few,TRBD1,TRBV3-1,CASSQDRGSLGTQYF,TGTGCCAGCAGCCAAGACAGGGGGAGTCTTGGGACCCAGTACTTC
TRBJ2-1,-,-,TRBV10-3,CARPQTSYNEQFF,TGTGCCCGCCCCCAAACCTCCTACAATGAGCAGTTCTTC
TRBJ1-1,-,-,TRBV3-1,CASSPTPPLNTEAFF,TGTGCCAGCAGCCCAACTCCTCCCTTGAACACTGAAGCTTTCTTT
TRBJ2-1,-,TRBD2,TRBV27,CASRPDLLKIAGVIYNEQFF,TGTGCCAGCAGACCGGACCTGTTAAAGATAGCGGGAGTAATCTACAATGAGCAGTTCTTC
TRBJ2-3,-,-,TRBV7-2,CASSPSFSDTQYF,TGTGCCAGCAGCCCTAGTTTCTCAGATACGCAGTATTTT
TRBJ1-1,many,TRBD1,TRBV27,CASSSRQGGMNTEAFF,TGTGCCAGCAGTTCCCGACAGGGGGGAATGAACACTGAAGCTTTCTTT
TRBJ2-2,few,-,TRBV20-1,CSARSGTGSYGELFF,TGCAGTGCTAGGAGCGGGACAGGTTCATACGGGGAGCTGTTTTTT
TRBJ2-7,many,-,TRBV2,CASSAKTSSYEQYF,TGTGCCAGCAGTGCGAAAACGAGCTCCTACGAGCAGTACTTC
TRBJ2-1,-,-,TRBV11-3,CASSFQGVDSYNEQFF,TGTGCCAGCAGCTTCCAAGGAGTGGACTCCTACAATGAGCAGTTCTTC
TRBJ1-1,-,-,TRBV28,CASSLFSEAFF,TGTGCCAGCAGTTTATTTTCTGAAGCTTTCTTT
TRBJ2-3,few,TRBD2,TRBV4-2,CASSPASGGDTQYF,TGTGCCAGCAGCCCCGCTAGCGGAGGGGATACGCAGTATTTT
TRBJ2-7,many,-,TRBV5-1,CASRSSLNSYEQYF,TGCGCCAGCAGGAGTAGCTTAAACTCCTACGAGCAGTACTTC
TRBJ2-7,-,TRBD1,TRBV28,CASSGQGSRINEQYF,TGTGCCAGTTCGGGACAGGGGTCGCGGATAAACGAGCAGTACTTC